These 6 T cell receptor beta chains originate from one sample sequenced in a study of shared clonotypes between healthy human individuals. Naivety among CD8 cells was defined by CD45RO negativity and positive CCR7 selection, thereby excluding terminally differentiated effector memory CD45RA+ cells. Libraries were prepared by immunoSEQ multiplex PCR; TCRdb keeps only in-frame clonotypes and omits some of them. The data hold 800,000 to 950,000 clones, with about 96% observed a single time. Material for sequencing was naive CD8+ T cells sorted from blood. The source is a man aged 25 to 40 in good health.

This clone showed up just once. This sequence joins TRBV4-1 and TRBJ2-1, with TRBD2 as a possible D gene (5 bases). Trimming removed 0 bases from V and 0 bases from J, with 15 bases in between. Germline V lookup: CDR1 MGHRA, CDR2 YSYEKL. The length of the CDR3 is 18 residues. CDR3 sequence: CASSQDRSSGSSYNEQFF. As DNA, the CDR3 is TGCGCCAGCAGCCAAGATCGGTCGAGCGGAAGCTCCTACAATGAGCAGTTCTTC.

In DNA, the CDR3 is TGTGCCAGCAGTTCCTTGAAACCTCGTTCTAGCGGGGAAGCCTACGAGCAGTACTTC. Its protein is CASSSLKPRSSGEAYEQYF. This chain connects TRBV27 to TRBJ2-7, with TRBD2 identical over 9 bases. Trimming cost V 4 bases and J 2 bases; bases outside gene matches: 18. The CDR3 covers 19 residues. Germline V gene sequence: CDR1 MNHEY, CDR2 SMNVEV (reference sequence).

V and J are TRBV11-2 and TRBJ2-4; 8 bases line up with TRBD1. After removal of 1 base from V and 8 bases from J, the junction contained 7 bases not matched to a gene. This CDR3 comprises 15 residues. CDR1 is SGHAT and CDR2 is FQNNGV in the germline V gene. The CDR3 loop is CASSLVAGGADIQYF. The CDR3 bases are TGTGCCAGCAGCTTAGTCGCAGGGGGCGCCGACATTCAGTACTTC.

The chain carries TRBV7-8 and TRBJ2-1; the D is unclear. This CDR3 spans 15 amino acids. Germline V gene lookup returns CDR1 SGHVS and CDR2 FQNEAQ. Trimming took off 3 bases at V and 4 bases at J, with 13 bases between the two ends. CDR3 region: CASSFDSLTYNEQFF. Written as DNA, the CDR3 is TGTGCCAGCAGCTTCGACTCACTAACATACAATGAGCAGTTCTTC.

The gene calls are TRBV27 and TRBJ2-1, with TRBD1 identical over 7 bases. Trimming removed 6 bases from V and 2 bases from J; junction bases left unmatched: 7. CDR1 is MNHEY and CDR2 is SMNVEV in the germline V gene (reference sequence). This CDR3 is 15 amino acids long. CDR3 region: CASSPPGTAYNEQFF. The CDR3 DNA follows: TGTGCCAGCAGCCCCCCCGGGACAGCCTACAATGAGCAGTTCTTC.

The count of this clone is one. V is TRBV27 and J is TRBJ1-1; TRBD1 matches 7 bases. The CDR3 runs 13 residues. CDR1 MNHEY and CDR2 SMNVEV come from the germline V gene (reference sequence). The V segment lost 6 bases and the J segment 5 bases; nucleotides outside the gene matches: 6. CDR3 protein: CASSPGGGTEAFF. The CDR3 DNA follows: TGTGCCAGCAGCCCAGGGGGAGGGACTGAAGCTTTCTTT.